This TCR beta chain was identified in a study of T cells in Graves' hyperthyroidism and ophthalmopathy. The CDR3 spans 12 residues. The V gene lost 9 bases and the J gene lost 1 base, with 10 bases spanning the gap. The germline CDR1 and CDR2 sequences are ENHRY and SYGVKD. Researchers took RNA transcripts and amplified the TCR beta CDR3 regions from them. The HTBI primer set drove a first-round RT-PCR of the TCR CDR3. TCRdb re-derived calls from the multiplex PCR reads in MiXCR, one entry per CDR3 protein. The table lists hundreds of thousands of distinct CDR3 sequences, around 20% of them singletons. Ophthalmopathy patients all had a Clinical Activity Score of at least 3, a NOSPECS grade of at least 4 and disease under 3 months old. This clonotype was recorded at least ten times.

This chain uses TRBV10-3 with TRBJ2-7, with D perhaps matching TRBD1 (6 bases). Sequenced: blood. The clonotype originates from a man aged 40-50 years with Graves' ophthalmopathy. The CDR3 loop is CAMAGQSYEQYF. CDR3 bases: TGTGCCATGGCAGGACAGTCCTACGAGCAGTACTTC.